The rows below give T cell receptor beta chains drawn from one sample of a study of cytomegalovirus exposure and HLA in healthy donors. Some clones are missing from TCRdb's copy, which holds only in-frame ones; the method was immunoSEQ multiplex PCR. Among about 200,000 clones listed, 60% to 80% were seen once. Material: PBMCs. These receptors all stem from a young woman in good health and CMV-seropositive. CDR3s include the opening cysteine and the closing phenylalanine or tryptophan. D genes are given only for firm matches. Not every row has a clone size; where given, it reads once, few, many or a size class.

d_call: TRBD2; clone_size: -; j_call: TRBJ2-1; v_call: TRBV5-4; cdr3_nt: TGTGCCAGCAGCTTTGACAGCGGGGCGAATGAGCAGTTCTTC; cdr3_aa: CASSFDSGANEQFF
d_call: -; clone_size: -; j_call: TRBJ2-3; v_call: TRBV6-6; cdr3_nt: TGTGCCAGCAGTTATCAGATAACAGATACGCAGTATTTT; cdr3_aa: CASSYQITDTQYF
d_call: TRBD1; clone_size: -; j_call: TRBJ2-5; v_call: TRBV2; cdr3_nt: TGTGCCAGCAGTGAAGAGAGAACAGGGGTTGGGGAGACCCAGTACTTC; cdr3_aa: CASSEERTGVGETQYF
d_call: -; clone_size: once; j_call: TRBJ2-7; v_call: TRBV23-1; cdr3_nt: TGCGCCAGCAGTCATTTTCAGCAGGGCGCCTACGAGCAGTACTTC; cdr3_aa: CASSHFQQGAYEQYF
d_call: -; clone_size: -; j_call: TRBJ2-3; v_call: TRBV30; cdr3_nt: TGTGCCTGGAGCGCTCGAGGTACGCAGTATTTT; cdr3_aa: CAWSARGTQYF
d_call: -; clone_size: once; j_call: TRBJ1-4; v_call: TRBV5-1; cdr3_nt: TGCGCCAGCAGCTGGAGGGGAGAAGACTATGAAAAACTGTTTTTT; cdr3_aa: CASSWRGEDYEKLFF
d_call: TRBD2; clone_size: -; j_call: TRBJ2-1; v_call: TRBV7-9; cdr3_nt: TGTGCCAGCAGTCAAGAGGGCCTAGCGGGTCTCGAGCAGTTCTTC; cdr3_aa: CASSQEGLAGLEQFF
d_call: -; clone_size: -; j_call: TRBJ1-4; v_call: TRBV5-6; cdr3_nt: TGTGCCAGCAGCCTCTTGGGGGGGGGAGCAACTAATGAAAAACTGTTTTTT; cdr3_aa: CASSLLGGGATNEKLFF
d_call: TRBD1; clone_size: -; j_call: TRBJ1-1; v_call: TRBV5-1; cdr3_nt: TGCGCCAGCAGCTCTTACAGGGGTGCGAACACTGAAGCTTTCTTT; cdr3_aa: CASSSYRGANTEAFF
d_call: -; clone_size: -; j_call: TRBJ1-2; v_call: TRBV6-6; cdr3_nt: TGTGCCAGCAGTTCCTTGGGAGCTAACTATGGCTACACCTTC; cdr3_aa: CASSSLGANYGYTF
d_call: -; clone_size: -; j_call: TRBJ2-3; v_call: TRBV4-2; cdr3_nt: TGTGCCAGCAGCCAAGATGGGGGGGGGCTAGGGGATACGCAGTATTTT; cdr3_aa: CASSQDGGGLGDTQYF
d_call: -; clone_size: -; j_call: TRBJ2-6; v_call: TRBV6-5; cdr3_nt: TGTGCCAGCAGTTACCCAGGGGCCAACGTCCTGACTTTC; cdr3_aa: CASSYPGANVLTF
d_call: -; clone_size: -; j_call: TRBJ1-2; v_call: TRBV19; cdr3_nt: TGTGCCAGTAGTATCGGGAGAGCTAACTATGGCTACACCTTC; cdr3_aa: CASSIGRANYGYTF
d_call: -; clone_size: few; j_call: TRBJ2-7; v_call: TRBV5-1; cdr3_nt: TGCGCCAGCAGCTTGTCTGGCGGACTCTACGAGCAGTACTTC; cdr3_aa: CASSLSGGLYEQYF
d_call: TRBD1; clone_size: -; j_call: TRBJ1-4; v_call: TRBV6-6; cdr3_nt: TGTGCCAGCACTCTAGACAGGGGGCTTTGGGAAAAACTGTTTTTT; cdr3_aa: CASTLDRGLWEKLFF
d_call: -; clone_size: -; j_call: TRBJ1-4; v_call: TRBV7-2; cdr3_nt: TGTGCCAGCAGCTTAGAGGTGTCAGGTCAGAAACTGTTTTTT; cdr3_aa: CASSLEVSGQKLFF
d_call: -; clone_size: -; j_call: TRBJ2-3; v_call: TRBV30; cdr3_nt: TGTGCCGGGACCAGGAGGTTGGCAGATACGCAGTATTTT; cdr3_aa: CAGTRRLADTQYF
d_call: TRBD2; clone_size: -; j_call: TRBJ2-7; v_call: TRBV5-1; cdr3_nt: TGCGCCAGCAGCATGGTCGCTAGCGGGAACGAGCAGTACTTC; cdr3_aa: CASSMVASGNEQYF
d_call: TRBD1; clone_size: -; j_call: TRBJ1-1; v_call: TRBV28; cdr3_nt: TGTGCCAGCAGTTTATTCAAAGACAGGGACAAAGCTTTCTTT; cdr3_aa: CASSLFKDRDKAFF
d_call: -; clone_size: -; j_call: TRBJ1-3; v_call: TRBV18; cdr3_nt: TGTGCCAGCTCACCGGTATTACTCTCTGGAAACACCATATATTTT; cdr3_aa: CASSPVLLSGNTIYF
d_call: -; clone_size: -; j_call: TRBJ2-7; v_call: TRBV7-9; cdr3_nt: TGTGCCAGCAGCTTAGAGGGGGGGGCTATTTACGAGCAGTACTTC; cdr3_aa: CASSLEGGAIYEQYF
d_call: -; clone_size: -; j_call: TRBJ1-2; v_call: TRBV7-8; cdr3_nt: TGTGCCAGCACAACTCACCGGACACCTCTCTATGGCTACACCTTC; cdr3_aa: CASTTHRTPLYGYTF
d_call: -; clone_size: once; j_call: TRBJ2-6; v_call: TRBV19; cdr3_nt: TGTGCCAGTAAAACGTCGGCTGGGGCCAACGTCCTGACTTTC; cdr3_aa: CASKTSAGANVLTF
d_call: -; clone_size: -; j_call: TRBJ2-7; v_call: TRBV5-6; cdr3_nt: TGTGCCAGCAGCTTGAAAGGGGTCGAGCAGTACTTC; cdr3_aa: CASSLKGVEQYF
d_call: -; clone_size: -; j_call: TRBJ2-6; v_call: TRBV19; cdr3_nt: TGTGCCAGTAGTATTGGGGGCGCTGGGGCCAACGTCCTGACTTTC; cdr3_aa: CASSIGGAGANVLTF
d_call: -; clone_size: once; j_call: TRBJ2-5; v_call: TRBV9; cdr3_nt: TGTGCCAGCAGCGTACTAGATAAAGAGACCCAGTACTTC; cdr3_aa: CASSVLDKETQYF
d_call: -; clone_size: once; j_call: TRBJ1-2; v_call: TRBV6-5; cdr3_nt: TGTGCCAGCAGGAGGTACGTCATGGGTCCGTATGGCTACACCTTC; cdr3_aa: CASRRYVMGPYGYTF
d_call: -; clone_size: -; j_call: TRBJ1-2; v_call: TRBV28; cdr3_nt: TGTGCCAGCAGTTTATACACGGGCAGGGAGGGCGGCTACACCTTC; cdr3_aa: CASSLYTGREGGYTF
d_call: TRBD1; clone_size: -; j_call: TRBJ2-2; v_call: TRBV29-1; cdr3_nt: TGCAGCGCCCGGGACAGGGGACCCACCGGGGAGCTGTTTTTT; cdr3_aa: CSARDRGPTGELFF
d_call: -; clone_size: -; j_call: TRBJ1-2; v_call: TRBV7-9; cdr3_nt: TGTGCCAGCAGCTTACTGGGGGGGTATGGCTACACCTTC; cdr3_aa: CASSLLGGYGYTF
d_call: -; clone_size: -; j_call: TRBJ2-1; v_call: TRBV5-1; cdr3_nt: TGCGCCAGCAGCCCGCCAGGCTTTCGCTCCTACAATGAGCAGTTCTTC; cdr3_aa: CASSPPGFRSYNEQFF
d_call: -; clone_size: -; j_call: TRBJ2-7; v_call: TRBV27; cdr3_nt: TGTGCCAGTTCCCCCACCGGGACTTCATACGAGCAGTACTTC; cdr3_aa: CASSPTGTSYEQYF
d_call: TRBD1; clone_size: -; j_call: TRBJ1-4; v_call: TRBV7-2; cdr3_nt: TGTGCCAGCAGCCCTCAGGGACAGGGGGTTGAAAAACTGTTTTTT; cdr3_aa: CASSPQGQGVEKLFF
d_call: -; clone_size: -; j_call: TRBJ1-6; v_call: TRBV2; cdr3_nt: TGTGCCAGCAGTTCTGCCGGGGATAATTCACCCCTCCACTTT; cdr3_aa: CASSSAGDNSPLHF
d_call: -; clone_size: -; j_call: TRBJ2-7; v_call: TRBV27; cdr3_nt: TGTGCCAGCAGTTTAGTTGGGCCCTACGAGCAGTACTTC; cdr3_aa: CASSLVGPYEQYF
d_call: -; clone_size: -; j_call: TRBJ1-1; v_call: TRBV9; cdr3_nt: TGTGCCAGCAGCGTAAGCCCTGCCACTGAAGCTTTCTTT; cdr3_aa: CASSVSPATEAFF
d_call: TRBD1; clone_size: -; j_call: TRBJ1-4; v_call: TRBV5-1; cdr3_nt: TGCGCCAGCAGCTTGGGGACAGGTTATGAAAAACTGTTTTTT; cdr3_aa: CASSLGTGYEKLFF
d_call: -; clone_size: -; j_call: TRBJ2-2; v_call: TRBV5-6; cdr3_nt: TGTGCCAGCAGCATTTACCTAGCCGGGGAGCTGTTTTTT; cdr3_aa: CASSIYLAGELFF
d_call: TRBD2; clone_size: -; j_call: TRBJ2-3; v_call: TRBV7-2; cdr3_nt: TGTGCCAGCAGGAATCGACTAGCGGGGCGCACAGATACGCAGTATTTT; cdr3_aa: CASRNRLAGRTDTQYF
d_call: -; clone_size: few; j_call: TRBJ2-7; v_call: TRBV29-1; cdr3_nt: TGCAGCGTAAGACAAGGGGACGAGCAGTACTTC; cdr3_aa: CSVRQGDEQYF
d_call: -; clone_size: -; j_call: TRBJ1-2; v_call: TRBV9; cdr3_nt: TGTGCCAGTTCAACGGGTATAAGTTATGACTATGGCTACACCTTC; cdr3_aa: CASSTGISYDYGYTF
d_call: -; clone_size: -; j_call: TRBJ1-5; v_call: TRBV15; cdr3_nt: TGTGCCACCAGCAAGGGGATTGGCAATCAGCCCCAGCATTTT; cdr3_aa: CATSKGIGNQPQHF
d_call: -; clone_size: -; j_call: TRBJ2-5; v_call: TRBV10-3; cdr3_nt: TGTGCCATCAGCCCCGGAGGGGGCCATCACCAAGAGACCCAGTACTTC; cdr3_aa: CAISPGGGHHQETQYF
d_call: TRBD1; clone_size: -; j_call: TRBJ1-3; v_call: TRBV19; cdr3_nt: TGTGCCAGTAGTATGGGACAGTGGGTCTCTGGAAACACCATATATTTT; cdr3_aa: CASSMGQWVSGNTIYF
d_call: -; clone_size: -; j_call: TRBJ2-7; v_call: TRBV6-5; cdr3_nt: TGTGCCAGCAGCCCTCGGGTTTCCTACGAGCAGTACTTC; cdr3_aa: CASSPRVSYEQYF
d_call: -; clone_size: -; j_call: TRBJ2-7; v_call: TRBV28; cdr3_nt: TGTGCCAGCAGTTTAGGCAACCCCTACGAGCAGTACTTC; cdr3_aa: CASSLGNPYEQYF
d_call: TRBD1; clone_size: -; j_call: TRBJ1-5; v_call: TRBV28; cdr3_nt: TGTGCCAGCAGTTTAGACAGGGCTTATAGCAATCAGCCCCAGCATTTT; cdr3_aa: CASSLDRAYSNQPQHF
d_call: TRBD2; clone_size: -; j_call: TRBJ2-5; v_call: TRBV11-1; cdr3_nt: TGTGCCAGCAGCTTTACCGGCTTAGCGGGAGGGCCGACGGAGACCCAGTACTTC; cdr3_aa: CASSFTGLAGGPTETQYF
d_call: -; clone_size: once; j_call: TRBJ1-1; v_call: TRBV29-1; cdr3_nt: TGCAGCGTTGTGCTAGGGGACACTGAAGCTTTCTTT; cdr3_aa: CSVVLGDTEAFF